This passage covers 4 T cell receptor beta chains from one sample sequenced in a study of blood T cell repertoires in COVID-19. Clones were read by immunoSEQ multiplex PCR, and TCRdb kept only the in-frame ones, dropping some. The table lists roughly 39,000 clones, 75% to 90% of them singletons, with around 4% in the top ten. Sequenced: peripheral blood. The receptor source for this set is a man in his 60s with acute or convalescent COVID-19.

This chain joins TRBV9 and TRBJ1-6; 7 bases align to TRBD1. The CDR3 spans 16 residues. V trimming: 0 bases; J trimming: 4 bases; junction bases outside the gene matches: 4. Germline V CDR1 and CDR2: SGDLS, YYNGEE. The CDR3 loop is CASSVGGTAYNSPLHF. The CDR3 DNA reads as TGTGCCAGCAGCGTAGGTGGGACAGCTTATAATTCACCCCTCCACTTT.

The chain combines TRBV19 with TRBJ2-3; 11 bases are shared with TRBD1. CDR1 LNHDA and CDR2 SQIVND come from the germline V gene (reference sequence). The length of the CDR3 is 15 residues. J lost 3 bases, V lost 8 bases, and 7 bases had no gene match. The CDR3 protein is CASGPGTGGTDTQYF. The DNA for the CDR3 is TGTGCCAGTGGGCCGGGGACAGGGGGAACAGATACGCAGTATTTT.

The V gene is TRBV5-1, the J gene TRBJ2-4; 8 bases are a match to TRBD2. Germline CDR1 SGHRS, CDR2 YFSETQ. This CDR3 has 17 amino acids. V gave up 2 bases and J gave up 7 bases; unmatched junction bases: 14. CDR3: CASSFTSGGTIGNIQYF. The CDR3 nucleotides are TGCGCCAGCAGCTTTACTAGCGGAGGGACCATTGGGAACATTCAGTACTTC.

This clone was seen only once. The gene calls are TRBV19 and TRBJ2-1; D is possibly TRBD2 (6 bases). The CDR3 consists of 14 residues. V gave up 11 bases and J gave up 0 bases, with 14 bases separating them. Germline loops: CDR1 LNHDA, CDR2 SQIVND (reference sequence). The CDR3 DNA sequence: TGTGCCGTCAGTAGCGGACTCTCCTACAATGAGCAGTTCTTC. Residues: CAVSSGLSYNEQFF.